The T cell receptor beta chain under discussion was sequenced for a study of cytomegalovirus exposure and HLA in healthy donors. Study-level background: Earlier findings included over 90 million unique TCR beta sequences obtained from roughly 200 million T cells. Regarding the study as a whole: There were some public TCRs occurring in many donors, but most TCR sequences were rare. With further analysis later on, most CMV-associated TCR beta chains appeared HLA-restricted.

PCR used 60 Vbeta primers and 13 Jbeta primers. TCRdb's table, derived via immunoSEQ multiplex PCR, lists solely in-frame clones and lacks some. The sample yields about 140,000 clones, approximately 70% seen once. CDR1 GTSNPN and CDR2 SVGIG come from the germline V gene (reference sequence). The CDR3 is made up of 13 amino acids. Trimming took 4 bases from V and 6 from J; bases not matched to a gene: 3. Concerning this clone itself: Its antigen is currently unknown.

The genes are TRBV30 and TRBJ1-4; 9 bases are a match to TRBD1. Sequencing input: PBMCs. The sequence came from a woman aged 30 to 39 in good health and CMV-seronegative. In DNA form, the CDR3 reads TGTGCCTGGATGGGACAGGGACATGAAAAACTGTTTTTT. As protein: CAWMGQGHEKLFF.